Presented here are 10 T cell receptor beta chains from one specimen sequenced in a study of technical replicates of blood from several donors. The assay was immunoSEQ multiplex PCR, and TCRdb's table has in-frame clones only and misses some. The sample carries around 50,000 clones, roughly 95% recorded once. The sample consisted of T cells isolated from PBMCs. The receptor set was obtained from a human donor in good health.

V and J are TRBV4-1 and TRBJ1-1, with D possibly being TRBD1 (5 bases). Germline CDR1 MGHRA, CDR2 YSYEKL. The CDR3 extends over 14 amino acids. V shed 1 base and J shed 4 bases, with 10 bases lying between them. CDR3 in amino acids: CASSQGSGGTEAFF. The CDR3 DNA follows: TGCGCCAGCAGCCAAGGTTCCGGGGGCACTGAAGCTTTCTTT.

The V call is TRBV30, the J call TRBJ2-1; 9 bases align to TRBD1. The CDR3 consists of 17 residues. J lost 1 base, V lost 0 bases, and 7 bases had no gene match. From germline, CDR1 is GTSNPN and CDR2 SVGIG (reference sequence). The CDR3 region is CAWSVLGTGLSYNEQFF. CDR3 bases: TGTGCCTGGAGTGTACTCGGGACAGGGCTTTCCTACAATGAGCAGTTCTTC. Full variable domain (rest looked up from reference TRBV30 and TRBJ2-1): SQTIHQWPATLVQPVGSPLSLECTVEGTSNPNLYWYRQAAGRGLQLLFYSVGIGQISSEVPQNLSASRPQDRQFILSSKKLLLSDSGFYLCAWSVLGTGLSYNEQFFGPGTRLTVL.

The chain joins TRBV5-1 to TRBJ2-5, with TRBD1 matching 7 bases. The germline gives CDR1 SGHRS, CDR2 YFSETQ. The CDR3 covers 14 residues. After removal of 5 bases from V and 2 bases from J, the junction contained 6 bases not matched to a gene. Here the CDR3 DNA reads TGCGCCAGCAGGCCGGGACAGCTTCAAGAGACCCAGTACTTC. Amino acid sequence: CASRPGQLQETQYF.

In its sample, this clone was seen once. The V and J genes are TRBV28 and TRBJ1-5; 8 bases align to TRBD1. Germline lookup yields CDR1 MDHEN and CDR2 SYDVKM. V shed 5 bases and J 9 bases; nucleotides not matched to a gene: 12. The CDR3 loop spans 15 amino acids. Here the CDR3 DNA reads TGTGCCAGCAGTCCGGACAGGGAAGGTGGTAGGCCCCAGCATTTT. This codes for CASSPDREGGRPQHF. The complete variable domain, with remaining parts taken from reference TRBV28 and TRBJ1-5, reads DVKVTQSSRYLVKRTGEKVFLECVQDMDHENMFWYRQDPGLGLRLIYFSYDVKMKEKGDIPEGYSVSREKKERFSLILESASTNQTSMYLCASSPDREGGRPQHFGDGTRLSIL.

The chain has TRBV2 and TRBJ1-5; TRBD1 aligns across 9 bases. Germline CDR1 reads SNHLY; CDR2 reads FYNNEI. V was pared by 5 bases and J by 0 bases, with 8 bases of the junction left unmatched. CDR3 length equals 17 residues. This chain's CDR3 is CASSSGTGTYSNQPQHF. CDR3 DNA sequence: TGTGCCAGCAGTTCCGGGACAGGGACTTATAGCAATCAGCCCCAGCATTTT. Drawing the rest from reference TRBV2 and TRBJ1-5, the complete variable domain is EPEVTQTPSHQVTQMGQEVILRCVPISNHLYFYWYRQILGQKVEFLVSFYNNEISEKSEIFDDQFSVERPDGSNFTLKIRSTKLEDSAMYFCASSSGTGTYSNQPQHFGDGTRLSIL.

The V gene is TRBV6-1, the J gene TRBJ2-1; 8 nucleotides agree with TRBD2. The ends lost 2 bases at V and 14 bases at J; junction bases unmatched: 8. Germline-derived CDR1 and CDR2 are MNHNS and SASEGT. CDR3 length: 13 residues. The CDR3 loop is CASSEPSGSLEFF. CDR3 nucleotide sequence: TGTGCCAGCAGTGAACCGAGCGGGAGTCTAGAGTTCTTC.

The gene calls are TRBV6-5 and TRBJ1-2; no reliable D call. V lost 6 bases to trimming and J lost 7 bases, with 15 bases between them. Germline V gene sequence: CDR1 MNHEY, CDR2 SVGAGI. CDR3 size: 13 residues. The CDR3 DNA sequence: TGTGCCAGCAGCCCTAGTGGAGGGAGTGGCTACACCTTC. Protein product: CASSPSGGSGYTF.

V is TRBV10-3 and J is TRBJ1-1, with D possibly TRBD1 on 5 matching bases. The CDR3 has 15 residues. Germline CDR1 reads ENHRY; CDR2 reads SYGVKD. V was trimmed by 3 bases and J by 1 base, leaving 12 bases between them. The CDR3 loop reads CAISDPIQGNTEAFF. The CDR3 nucleotides read TGTGCCATCAGTGATCCAATCCAGGGGAACACTGAAGCTTTCTTT.

The J gene is TRBJ2-4, the V gene TRBV11-3, with 7 bases lining up with TRBD2. The CDR3 spans 15 residues. Trimming cost V 5 bases and J 4 bases; bases outside gene matches: 8. CDR1 and CDR2 (germline): SGHNT, YENEEA. The CDR3 region has the DNA TGTGCCAGCAGCCGACGGGAGGAGGGAAAAAACATTCAGTACTTC. This translates into CASSRREEGKNIQYF.

This clone occurred once. The genes are TRBV27 and TRBJ2-2; TRBD1 matches 8 bases. CDR1 and CDR2 from the germline V gene are MNHEY and SMNVEV (reference sequence). V gave up 0 bases and J gave up 4 bases; unmatched junction bases: 10. This CDR3 has 18 amino acids. As DNA, the CDR3 is TGTGCCAGCAGTTTATCTTGGGACAGGTTGATTACCACCGGGGAGCTGTTTTTT. This codes for CASSLSWDRLITTGELFF.